This T cell receptor (beta chain) was sequenced during a study of Ad26.COV2.S vaccination and SARS-CoV-2 variants (dated by TCRdb to about 2021). Describing the broader study: Vaccine-arm donors were drawn from COV1001, a multicentre, randomized, double-blind, placebo-controlled phase I-IIa trial of Ad26.COV2.S in healthy adults. TCRbeta repertoire sequencing served as the tool for gauging how specific and how broad the SARS-CoV-2-reactive T cell receptors were following Ad26.COV2.S vaccination. A total of 32 samples were included in the TCR-sequenced set, comprising some 20 Ad26.COV2.S vaccine recipients, 5 placebo recipients and 8 SARS-CoV-2 convalescent individuals. Participants in the trial were split at random into five groups of five each, receiving low-dose or high-dose Ad26.COV2.S once or twice, or else placebo on both occasions. Ad26.COV2.S was given intramuscularly at 5x10^10 or 1x10^11 viral particles, as a single shot or as two shots 56 days apart. Blinding of investigators to trial group allocation was maintained during experiments and outcome assessment. General conclusions and limits of the study: The study was not powered to compare responses between vaccine doses or regimens. After vaccination, substantial breadth of spike-specific CD8+ and CD4+ T cell responses was reported. The authors noted that total T cell responses may have been underestimated by the TCR breadth and depth analyses. Comparable non-spike TCR breadth was observed between vaccine and placebo recipients, consistent with only spike being contained in the vaccine. Spike-specific TCR breadth was higher in Ad26.COV2.S recipients than in placebo recipients (P = 0.0014).

The V end gives up 10 bases and the J end 0 bases, leaving 3 bases in the junction not matched to a gene. CDR1 and CDR2, looked up from the germline V gene, are MDHEN and SYDVKM. The CDR3 sequence holds 14 residues, the cysteine and valine included. Kept here is only the CDR3 DNA, which spans 42 bases and is read in frame from base 1. Taken with the paper, the label for treatment or condition translates to: 15 to 20 received Ad26.COV2.S at low or high dose, single or two shots; a few received placebo; per-sample allocation not given. For vaccine and placebo recipients, the sequenced repertoires came from samples collected on day 63 after the first injection. In Cohort 1b, fewer than 30 adults aged 18-55 years were enrolled at a single site in Boston, USA, between 29 July and 7 August 2020. Ad26.COV2.S consisted of a replication-incompetent adenovirus type 26 vector by which a prefusion-stabilized SARS-CoV-2 spike protein from the original Wuhan strain was expressed.

TCRbeta CDR3 regions were sequenced with the immunoSEQ Assay. After extraction, genomic DNA underwent amplification by bias-controlled multiplex PCR, followed by high-throughput sequencing. Per the authors' processing: To quantify the absolute abundance of every unique TCRbeta CDR3 region, sequences were collapsed and filtered. T cell fraction was estimated by normalizing TCRbeta template counts to usable DNA, with usable DNA measured through amplification of reference genes found in all nucleated cells. Repertoire TCRs were annotated as SARS-CoV-2-specific by exact matching of V gene, CDR3 amino acid sequence and J gene to a known reactive TCR set. The reference SARS-CoV-2 TCR set was derived from MIRA and filtered for enrichment in COVID-19-positive ImmuneCODE repertoires, a step that removed public or cross-reactive TCRs. Using the MIRA antigens, annotated TCRs were further analysed by specific ORF or by position within an ORF. Depth was the summed frequency of annotated unique rearrangements, while breadth was defined as annotated unique rearrangements over total unique productive rearrangements. Two-sided Wilcoxon rank-sum tests were applied when comparing TCR breadth between groups. TCRdb re-hosts the immuneACCESS table, in-frame sequences only. Its copies lack some clones; in the studies checked, an unresolved V gene accounts for under half of them, and the cause for the rest is not known. That table furnishes V, J and clone size, whereas the DNA furnished D and trimming. The sample table lists over 400,000 clones, 85% to 90% of them with a count of one. Of the sample, 2% to 3% is held by the ten largest clones.

About this clone: Its recognized antigen is unknown. Per-nucleotide qualities are absent, and no much larger clonotype sits a single base away.

Sequencing was performed on peripheral blood, taken in a trial of Ad26.COV2.S vaccine versus placebo. The sequence links TRBV28 to TRBJ2-7, with TRBD2 identical over 13 junction bases. The TCR originated in a person aged 18-65 years who received the Ad26.COV2.S COVID-19 vaccine or a placebo. The CDR3 protein sequence reads: CATRTSGSSYEQYV. The base sequence is TGTGCCACCAGGACTAGCGGGAGCTCCTACGAGCAGTACGTC.